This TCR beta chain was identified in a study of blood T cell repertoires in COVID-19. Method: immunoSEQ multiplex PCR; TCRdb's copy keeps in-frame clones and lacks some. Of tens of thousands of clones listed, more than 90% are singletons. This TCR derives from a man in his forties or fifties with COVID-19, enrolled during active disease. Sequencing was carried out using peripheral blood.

In nucleotides, the CDR3 is TGTGCCAGCTGGGGGCTCTTCAGCTATGGCTACACCTTC. It is translated as CASWGLFSYGYTF. The chain employs TRBV19 and TRBJ1-2, with a weak D call TRBD1 (6 bases). Looked up from germline, CDR1 is LNHDA and CDR2 is SQIVND (reference sequence). The CDR3 extends over 13 amino acids. Trimming removed 9 bases at V and 4 bases at J, with 15 bases between. The whole variable domain, filled in from reference TRBV19 and TRBJ1-2, reads DGGITQSPKYLFRKEGQNVTLSCEQNLNHDAMYWYRQDPGQGLRLIYYSQIVNDFQKGDIAEGYSVSREKKESFPLTVTSAQKNPTAFYLCASWGLFSYGYTFGSGTRLTVV.